Presented here are 10 T cell receptor beta chains from one specimen sequenced in a study of molecular identifiers for immune sequencing clone quantification. TCRdb called the PCR reads again in MiXCR, with one record for every CDR3 protein. The sample has hundreds of thousands of distinct CDR3 sequences, less than 20% seen once. The specimen was naive CD8+ T cells from blood, with Jurkat cell RNA spiked in. The subset here: FACS-sorted CD8+CD4-CCR7+CD45RA+ naive T cells. The receptors were sampled from a human donor in good health. Some libraries in this study had Jurkat cell RNA spiked in.

This sequence joins TRBV20-1 and TRBJ2-1, with 14 bases matching TRBD2. The germline V gene encodes CDR1 DFQATT and CDR2 SNEGSKA (reference sequence). After removal of 0 bases from V and 6 bases from J, the junction contained 7 bases not matched to a gene. CDR3 length equals 17 residues. The CDR3 sequence: CSAREGGLAGVTNEQFF. CDR3 DNA: TGCAGTGCTAGAGAAGGGGGACTAGCGGGAGTAACCAATGAGCAGTTCTTC.

Ten or more counts support this clonotype. The chain is built from TRBV5-4 and TRBJ1-1; weak D call: TRBD1 (5 bases). The germline CDR1 and CDR2 sequences are SGHNT and YYREEE (reference sequence). The CDR3 is 14 residues long. V was shortened by 0 bases and J by 5 bases, with 11 bases between the two germline ends. This CDR3 reads CASSLGREGTEAFF. The CDR3 DNA follows: TGTGCCAGCAGCTTGGGCAGGGAAGGGACTGAAGCTTTCTTT.

This clonotype has a count of ten or more. The J gene is TRBJ1-1, the V gene TRBV29-1; D is possibly TRBD1 (5 bases). Looked up from germline, CDR1 is SQVTM and CDR2 is ANQGSEA. V lost 7 bases, J lost 8 bases, and 17 bases lay in between. CDR3 length: 12 residues. The CDR3 coding sequence is TGCAGCGCTCCGGGGTTGTACAGGGAAGCTTTCTTT. Translating gives CSAPGLYREAFF. Drawing the rest from reference TRBV29-1 and TRBJ1-1, the complete variable domain is SAVISQKPSRDICQRGTSLTIQCQVDSQVTMMFWYRQQPGQSLTLIATANQGSEATYESGFVIDKFPISRPNLTFSTLTVSNMSPEDSSIYLCSAPGLYREAFFGQGTRLTVV.

This clonotype was seen many times. The chain recombines TRBV7-9 with TRBJ2-7; 8 bases agree with TRBD1. The V and J ends lost 11 bases and 5 bases, in that order; junction bases with no gene match: 14. This CDR3 has 14 residues. Germline V gene sequence: CDR1 SEHNR, CDR2 FQNEAQ (reference sequence). CDR3 residues: CASLRAGQGDEQYF. The CDR3 nucleotides read TGTGCCTCCCTGCGGGCTGGACAGGGTGACGAGCAGTACTTC.

This clonotype has a handful of counts. The chain is built from TRBV5-5 and TRBJ2-7; possible D gene TRBD2, 8 bases. The CDR3 sequence is 15 residues long. The V end was cut by 4 bases, the J end by 7 bases, with 21 bases between. The germline CDR1 and CDR2 sequences are SGHKS and YYEKEE (reference sequence). CDR3 sequence: CASSPGQTGGYEQYF. CDR3 DNA sequence: TGTGCCAGCAGCCCGGGACAGACGGGGGGGTATGAGCAGTACTTC.

The chain carries TRBV25-1 and TRBJ2-2; D might be TRBD1 or TRBD2, each matching 5 bases. The V end lost 4 bases, the J end lost 2 bases, and 11 bases lay between the germline ends. The CDR3 is made up of 15 amino acids. Germline CDR1 MGHDK, CDR2 SYGVNS. This chain's CDR3 is CASSVVGVNTGELFF. As DNA, the CDR3 is TGTGCCAGCAGTGTCGTGGGGGTCAACACCGGGGAGCTGTTTTTT. Complete variable domain (other parts from reference TRBV25-1 and TRBJ2-2): EADIYQTPRYLVIGTGKKITLECSQTMGHDKMYWYQQDPGMELHLIHYSYGVNSTEKGDLSSESTVSRIRTEHFPLTLESARPSHTSQYLCASSVVGVNTGELFFGEGSRLTVL.

The rearrangement links TRBV12-3 or TRBV12-4 to TRBJ2-1; D ambiguous. The V and J ends lost 5 bases and 9 bases respectively, with 14 bases between them. This CDR3 has 13 residues. The CDR3 DNA sequence: TGTGCCAGCAGTCCCCCAGACACGGCTGAGCAGTTCTTC. Amino acid sequence: CASSPPDTAEQFF.

This clonotype was detected ten times or more. V and J are TRBV20-1 and TRBJ2-3; 9 bases line up with TRBD1. The CDR3 runs to 15 residues. V shed 4 bases and J 4 bases; nucleotides not matched to a gene: 9. The V gene's germline CDR1 is DFQATT and CDR2 SNEGSKA (reference sequence). The CDR3 region has the DNA TGCAGTGCTACGATGGGGGACAGGGTGCCAGATACGCAGTATTTT. Its protein is CSATMGDRVPDTQYF.

This clonotype came up many times. This chain joins TRBV4-1 and TRBJ1-5, with D perhaps TRBD1 (6 bases). Germline CDR1 and CDR2: MGHRA and YSYEKL. CDR3 size: 15 residues. V lost 0 bases, J lost 3 bases, and 9 bases lay in between. Here the CDR3 reads CASSQDNRANQPQHF. The CDR3 DNA follows: TGCGCCAGCAGCCAAGACAACAGGGCCAATCAGCCCCAGCATTTT.

This clonotype was seen many times. In nucleotides, the CDR3 is TGTGCCAGCAGCTTAGACCACAGCACAGATACGCAGTATTTT. Translated: CASSLDHSTDTQYF. V and J are TRBV7-9 and TRBJ2-3; D uncertain. V dropped 1 base and J dropped 0 bases, with 5 bases sitting between them. Germline lookup yields CDR1 SEHNR and CDR2 FQNEAQ (reference sequence). The CDR3 has 14 residues.